This TCR beta chain was sequenced for a study of cytomegalovirus exposure and HLA in healthy donors. Vbeta (60) and Jbeta (13) primers were used in the PCR. The method was immunoSEQ multiplex PCR; TCRdb's version includes in-frame clones alone and lacks a portion of them. The sample has about 98,000 clones, about 81% seen once; the top ten hold approximately 11%. CDR3 size: 13 residues. Germline V gene lookup returns CDR1 MNHEY and CDR2 SMNVEV (reference sequence). Trimming took off 5 bases at V and 2 bases at J, with 9 bases between the two ends. This sequence was found in a young man in good health and CMV-seropositive. The V and J genes are TRBV27 and TRBJ1-2; D unclear. Sample: PBMCs. The CDR3 here is CASSTGQNYGYTF. In DNA form, the CDR3 reads TGTGCCAGCAGTACGGGTCAGAACTATGGCTACACCTTC.